This TCR beta chain was sequenced for a study of blood T cells in healthy people across ages. General study points: Both naive CD4+ cell counts and diversity were greater in long-lived donors than in aged donors. Those diversity estimates obtained from one million T cells were thought to be underestimates.

With a J-beta primer mix and a sample-barcoded 5' primer, a second PCR ran about 7 to 12 cycles. The template-switch adaptor was a 5' adaptor with 12 random nucleotides. It tagged each cDNA molecule. TCRdb reprocessed the 5' RACE reads via MiXCR and lists one record per CDR3 protein. The sample lists 850,000 to 1,000,000 distinct CDR3 sequences, 40% to 60% occurring once. This clonotype was counted at least ten times. Its antigen remains unidentified. A read error may produce the germline difference seen at one junction end. The CDR3 has 15 amino acids. The germline V gene encodes CDR1 MGHRA and CDR2 YSYEKL. At least 6 micrograms of total RNA were extracted per sample.

The chain joins TRBV4-1 to TRBJ2-7, with TRBD1 matching over 11 bases. The origin of this receptor is a man aged 30 to 45 in good health. The sequenced sample was blood. As DNA, the CDR3 is TGTGCCAGCAGCCAAAGGACAGGGGGCAGCTACGAGCAGTACTTC. This gives the protein CASSQRTGGSYEQYF.